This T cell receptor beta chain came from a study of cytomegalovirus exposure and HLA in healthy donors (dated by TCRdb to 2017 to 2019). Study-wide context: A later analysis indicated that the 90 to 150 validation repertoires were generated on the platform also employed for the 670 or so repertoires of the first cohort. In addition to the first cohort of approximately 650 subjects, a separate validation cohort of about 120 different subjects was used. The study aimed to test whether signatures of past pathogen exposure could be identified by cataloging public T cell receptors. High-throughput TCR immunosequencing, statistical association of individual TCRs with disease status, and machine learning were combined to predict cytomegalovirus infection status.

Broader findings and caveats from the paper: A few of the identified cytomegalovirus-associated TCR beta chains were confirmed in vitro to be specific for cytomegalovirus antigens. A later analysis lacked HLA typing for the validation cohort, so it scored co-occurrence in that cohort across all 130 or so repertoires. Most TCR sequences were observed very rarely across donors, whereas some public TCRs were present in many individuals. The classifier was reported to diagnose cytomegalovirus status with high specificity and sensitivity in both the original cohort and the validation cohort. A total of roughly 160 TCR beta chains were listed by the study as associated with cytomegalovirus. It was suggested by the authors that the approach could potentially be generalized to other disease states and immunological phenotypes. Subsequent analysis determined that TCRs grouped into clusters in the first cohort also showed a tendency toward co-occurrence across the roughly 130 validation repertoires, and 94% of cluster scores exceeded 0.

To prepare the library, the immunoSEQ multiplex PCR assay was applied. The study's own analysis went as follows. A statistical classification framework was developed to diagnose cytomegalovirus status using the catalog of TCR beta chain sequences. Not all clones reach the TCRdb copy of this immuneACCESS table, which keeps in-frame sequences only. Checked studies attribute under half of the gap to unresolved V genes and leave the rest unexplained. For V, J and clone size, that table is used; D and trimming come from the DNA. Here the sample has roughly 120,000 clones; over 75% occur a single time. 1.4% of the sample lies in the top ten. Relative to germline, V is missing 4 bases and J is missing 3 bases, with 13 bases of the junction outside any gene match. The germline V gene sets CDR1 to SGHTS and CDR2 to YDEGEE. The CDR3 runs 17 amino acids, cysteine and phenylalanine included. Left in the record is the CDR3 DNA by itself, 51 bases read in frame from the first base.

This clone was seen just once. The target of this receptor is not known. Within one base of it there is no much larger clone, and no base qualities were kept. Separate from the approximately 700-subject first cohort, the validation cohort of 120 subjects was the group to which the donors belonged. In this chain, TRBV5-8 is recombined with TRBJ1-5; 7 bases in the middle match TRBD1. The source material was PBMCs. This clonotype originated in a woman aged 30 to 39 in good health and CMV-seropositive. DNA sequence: TGTGCCAGCAGCGCAGGGACAGCCGACCTTTACAATCAGCCCCAGCATTTT. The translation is CASSAGTADLYNQPQHF.